The 3 T cell receptor beta chains reported below all come from one sample, sequenced in a study of Ad26.COV2.S vaccination and SARS-CoV-2 variants. The treatment here: some 19 received Ad26.COV2.S at low or high dose, single or two shots; 5 received placebo; per-sample allocation not given. Day 63 following the first vaccine or placebo injection was when the samples were taken. Only in-frame clones appear in the TCRdb table, and some are missing; sequencing was by immunoSEQ multiplex PCR. The sample consists of about 320,000 clones, around 85% of them appearing once. The sequencing here drew on peripheral blood, taken in a trial of Ad26.COV2.S vaccine versus placebo. The receptors come from a person aged 18-65 years who received the Ad26.COV2.S COVID-19 vaccine or a placebo.

The rearrangement joins TRBV3-1 (or the pseudogene TRBV3-2) to TRBJ1-2, with 10 positions matching TRBD1. The CDR3 length is 15 residues. CDR1 is LGHDT and CDR2 is YNNKEL in the germline V gene (reference sequence). The V and J ends lost 1 base and 2 bases, in that order; junction bases with no gene match: 1. CDR3 sequence (DNA): TGTGCCAGCAGCCAAGCGGGACAGGGGAACTATGGCTACACCTTC. Protein product: CASSQAGQGNYGYTF.

This chain links TRBV5-1 with TRBJ1-2, with D unclear. Deletions cut 5 bases from V and 7 bases from J, with 21 bases between. The germline CDR1 and CDR2 sequences are SGHRS and YFSETQ. The CDR3 extends over 15 amino acids. Here the CDR3 DNA reads TGCGCCAGCAGTCGGGCCATGGGAGGCGTCGGTGGCTACACCTTC. The encoded protein is CASSRAMGGVGGYTF.

The rearrangement joins TRBV19 to TRBJ1-2; 7 nucleotides agree with TRBD1. V shed 4 bases and J 1 base; nucleotides not matched to a gene: 3. Germline CDR1 is LNHDA and CDR2 is SQIVND (reference sequence). The CDR3 length is 14 residues. The CDR3: CASSTRQGNYGYTF. CDR3 bases: TGTGCCAGTAGTACACGACAGGGTAACTATGGCTACACCTTC.